Presented here are 9 T cell receptor beta chains from one specimen sequenced in a study of metastatic and nonmetastatic thyroid tumors (dated by TCRdb to about 2020). Before undergoing thyroid surgery, none of the patients had been given any kind of treatment. Receptors were amplified or captured by PCR. The data were produced on an Illumina HiSeq 4000. TCRdb ran its own pipeline on the public reads, namely fastp trimming at Q25 and MiXCR clone calling, and kept in-frame beta chains. The sample table lists roughly 7,300 clones, around 19% of them with a count of one. The ten most abundant clones make up about 9.3% of the sample. Sequenced input: adjacent normal tissue. All receptors come from a female donor with papillary thyroid cancer or a benign thyroid nodule (not recorded which). Some clones in this sample may be carry-over from other donors' samples.

Judged by abundance, this clone is medium-sized. The genes are TRBV27 and TRBJ2-7; a possible D gene is TRBD2 (6 bases). Germline V gene data show CDR1 as MNHEY and CDR2 as SMNVEV (reference sequence). The CDR3 extends over 14 amino acids. V was shortened by 6 bases and J by 4 bases, with 16 bases between the two germline ends. CDR3 loop: CASSPGLPVYEQYF. The CDR3 DNA follows: TGTGCCAGCAGCCCGGGACTCCCCGTATACGAGCAGTACTTC.

This clone appeared many times. The rearrangement uses TRBV6-1 and TRBJ2-7; 15 nucleotides align to TRBD2. The germline CDR1 and CDR2 sequences are MNHNS and SASEGT. CDR3 length: 16 residues. J gave up 2 bases and V 6 bases, and 5 bases lay outside the gene matches. The CDR3 is CASREGLAGGPYEQYF. The CDR3 bases are TGTGCCAGCAGGGAGGGACTAGCGGGAGGTCCCTACGAGCAGTACTTC.

The table lists this clone with many counts. The CDR3: CATRTSGALREQFF. The CDR3 DNA sequence: TGCGCCACCCGGACTAGCGGGGCGCTACGAGAGCAGTTCTTC. The chain couples TRBV10-2 to TRBJ2-1; 12 nucleotides match TRBD2. The J segment lost 10 bases and the V segment lost 10 bases, leaving 11 bases of the junction unmatched. This CDR3 has 14 amino acids. In germline, CDR1 is WSHSY, CDR2 SAAADI.

This clone was detected a few times. V and J are TRBV12-3 or TRBV12-4 and TRBJ2-7; D is uncertain. Trimming took off 1 base at V and 3 bases at J, with 10 bases between the two ends. CDR3 length: 14 amino acids. CDR3: CASSLEAAHYEQYF. CDR3 nucleotide sequence: TGTGCCAGCAGTTTAGAGGCAGCTCACTACGAGCAGTACTTC.

Many counts were recorded for this clone. A much larger clone lies one base from this, so it may be a read error. The chain has TRBV6-2 or TRBV6-3 and TRBJ2-1, with no clear D. V was cut by 4 bases and J by 6 bases, with 13 bases left in between. Germline-derived CDR1 and CDR2 are MNHEY and SVGEGT. The CDR3 is 14 amino acids. The CDR3 spells CASSCSGPRNEQFF. As DNA, the CDR3 is TGTGCCAGCAGTTGCTCCGGACCCCGCAATGAGCAGTTCTTC.

This clone was counted ten times or more. The V gene is TRBV2, the J gene TRBJ2-7, with no clear D. V was cut by 3 bases and J by 4 bases, with 10 bases left in between. Germline-derived CDR1 and CDR2 are SNHLY and FYNNEI. This CDR3 has 13 amino acids. The chain's CDR3 is CASSEAPQYEQYF. The CDR3 nucleotides read TGTGCCAGCAGTGAGGCACCTCAATACGAGCAGTACTTC. The full variable domain, its missing parts supplied by reference TRBV2 and TRBJ2-7, is EPEVTQTPSHQVTQMGQEVILRCVPISNHLYFYWYRQILGQKVEFLVSFYNNEISEKSEIFDDQFSVERPDGSNFTLKIRSTKLEDSAMYFCASSEAPQYEQYFGPGTRLTVT.

This chain links TRBV19 with TRBJ1-2; D is uncertain. Germline V gives CDR1 LNHDA, CDR2 SQIVND (reference sequence). Trimming left V 11 bases short and J 5 bases short, with 18 bases between. There are 13 residues in the CDR3. The CDR3 here is CAWSVLRRYGYTF. The CDR3 nucleotides are TGTGCCTGGAGTGTACTTCGACGGTATGGCTACACCTTC.

This clone was counted ten times or more. This rearrangement joins TRBV9 to TRBJ2-5, with TRBD1 matching 8 bases. V shed 0 bases and J 6 bases; nucleotides not matched to a gene: 4. CDR1 and CDR2 from the germline V gene are SGDLS and YYNGEE. This CDR3 has 14 amino acids. DNA of the CDR3: TGTGCCAGCAGCGTAGAAGGACAGGGTCAGACCCAGTACTTC. It translates to CASSVEGQGQTQYF.

Note on this clone: The final CDR3 position lacks the conserved phenylalanine or tryptophan, pointing to a likely read error. The CDR3 protein is CAIGEGDGAFL. DNA for the CDR3: TGTGCCATCGGTGAGGGTGACGGAGCTTTCCTT. J is TRBJ1-1 and V is TRBV10-3; D not certain. CDR3 length: 11 amino acids. CDR1 ENHRY and CDR2 SYGVKD come from the germline V gene.